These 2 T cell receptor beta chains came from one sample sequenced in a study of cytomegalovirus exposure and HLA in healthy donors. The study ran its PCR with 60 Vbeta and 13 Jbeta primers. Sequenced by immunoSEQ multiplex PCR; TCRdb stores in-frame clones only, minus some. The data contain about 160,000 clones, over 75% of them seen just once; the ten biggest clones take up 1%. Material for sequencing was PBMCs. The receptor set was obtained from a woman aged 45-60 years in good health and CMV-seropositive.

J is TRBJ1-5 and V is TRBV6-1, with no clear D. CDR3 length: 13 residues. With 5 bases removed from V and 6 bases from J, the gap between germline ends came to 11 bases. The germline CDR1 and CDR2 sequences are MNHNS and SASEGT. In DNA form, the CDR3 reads TGTGCCAGCAGTTCTTACTCGTCTCAGCCCCAGCATTTT. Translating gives CASSSYSSQPQHF.

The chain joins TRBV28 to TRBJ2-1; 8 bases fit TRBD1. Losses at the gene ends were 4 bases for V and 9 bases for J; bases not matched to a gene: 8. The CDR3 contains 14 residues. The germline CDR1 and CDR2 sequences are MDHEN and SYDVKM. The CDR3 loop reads CASSSGQAGGEQFF. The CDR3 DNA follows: TGTGCCAGCAGTTCGGGACAGGCAGGGGGTGAGCAGTTCTTC.